One and the same sample provided the 21 T cell receptor beta chains below, sequenced in a study of regulatory T cells in long-lasting Graves disease. According to the study, TCR beta libraries were built with iRepertoire HTBI primers and CDR3-region Arm-PCR. TCRdb processed the multiplex PCR reads anew with MiXCR; each CDR3 protein has one entry. The profile shows roughly 400,000 distinct CDR3 sequences, about 21% of them singletons. This sample's time point: persistent/refractory GD, antithyroid drugs over 5 years with positive TRAb. RNA isolated from PBMCs was used to make the TCR library. The source was peripheral blood mononuclear cells (PBMCs), collected when the disease was refractory, from a patient treated with antithyroid drugs. Receptors originate from a female donor with Graves disease.

This clonotype was picked up many times. V usage is TRBV3-1 and J usage is TRBJ2-2; D uncertain. This CDR3 comprises 13 residues. Trimming shortened V by 1 base and J by 5 bases, and 5 bases separated the two germline ends. Looked up from germline, CDR1 is LGHDT and CDR2 is YNNKEL (reference sequence). DNA for the CDR3: TGTGCCAGCAGCCAAGCCGGGACCGGGGAGCTGTTTTTT. It codes for CASSQAGTGELFF. The whole variable domain, filled in from reference TRBV3-1 and TRBJ2-2, reads DTAVSQTPKYLVTQMGNDKSIKCEQNLGHDTMYWYKQDSKKFLKIMFSYNNKELIINETVPNRFSPKSPDKAHLNLHINSLELGDSAVYFCASSQAGTGELFFGEGSRLTVL.

The CDR3 region has the DNA TGTGCCACCAGCAGAGATCTCACTGAAGCTTTCTTT. It encodes CATSRDLTEAFF. The rearrangement uses TRBV15 and TRBJ1-1; D is unresolved. V lost 0 bases, J lost 4 bases, and 3 bases lay in between. The CDR3 consists of 12 residues. The germline gives CDR1 LNHNV, CDR2 YYDKDF (reference sequence).

At least ten counts were recorded for this clonotype. The chain combines TRBV7-8 with TRBJ2-5; the D is unclear. Per the germline V gene, CDR1 is SGHVS and CDR2 is FQNEAQ. The CDR3 consists of 11 residues. V lost 4 bases to trimming and J lost 11 bases, with 11 bases between them. CDR3 loop: CASSSPGIQYF. The CDR3 coding sequence is TGTGCCAGCAGCTCCCCCGGTATACAGTACTTC.

This clonotype has at least ten counts. This chain joins TRBV7-2 and TRBJ2-7; tentatively, D is TRBD1 (5 bases). With 1 base removed from V and 1 base from J, the gap between germline ends came to 8 bases. Germline loops: CDR1 SGHTA, CDR2 FQGNSA. The CDR3 has 14 residues. The CDR3 DNA is TGTGCCAGCAGCTTAGTTAAGGGGTCCTACGAGCAGTACTTC. Translated: CASSLVKGSYEQYF.

This clonotype was seen only a few times. The gene calls are TRBV7-9 and TRBJ2-7, with D possibly TRBD1 on 5 matching bases. Trimming pared 5 bases from V and 2 bases from J, leaving 19 bases between. Germline CDR1 and CDR2: SEHNR and FQNEAQ (reference sequence). There are 16 residues in the CDR3. The CDR3 spells CASSPKGLSPPYEQYF. The CDR3 DNA reads as TGTGCCAGCAGCCCGAAGGGGTTATCCCCTCCCTACGAGCAGTACTTC. The full variable domain, with the rest looked up from reference TRBV7-9 and TRBJ2-7, is DTGVSQNPRHKITKRGQNVTFRCDPISEHNRLYWYRQTLGQGPEFLTYFQNEAQLEKSRLLSDRFSAERPKGSFSTLEIQRTEQGDSAMYLCASSPKGLSPPYEQYFGPGTRLTVT.

This clonotype was recorded at least ten times. The rearrangement joins TRBV12-3 or TRBV12-4 to TRBJ1-1; TRBD1 aligns across 10 bases. The length of the CDR3 is 20 residues. V was pared by 7 bases and J by 10 bases, with 30 bases of the junction left unmatched. The DNA of the CDR3 is TGTGCCAGCACCAACCGGGACAGGGGTCTGAAGGCGCGGTTGGAAGATGGAGCTTTCTTT. This gives the protein CASTNRDRGLKARLEDGAFF.

The chain combines TRBV5-1 with TRBJ2-3; 8 bases fit TRBD2. Germline V lookup: CDR1 SGHRS, CDR2 YFSETQ. The V and J ends lost 7 bases and 1 base, in that order; junction bases with no gene match: 17. The CDR3 has 18 residues. CDR3 in amino acids: CASQLYYTGGPGTDTQYF. The CDR3 bases are TGCGCCAGCCAACTTTACTATACGGGAGGGCCCGGCACAGATACGCAGTATTTT.

The rearrangement links TRBV29-1 to TRBJ2-2, with TRBD2 identical over 13 bases. The CDR3 loop spans 15 amino acids. Germline V gene data show CDR1 as SQVTM and CDR2 as ANQGSEA. The V segment lost 3 bases and the J segment 5 bases; nucleotides outside the gene matches: 3. As DNA, the CDR3 is TGCAGCGTTGAGCGGACTAGCGGGAGTACCGGGGAGCTGTTTTTT. It specifies CSVERTSGSTGELFF.

This clonotype appeared many times. The chain links TRBV30 to TRBJ2-6; D gene uncertain. This CDR3 spans 14 amino acids. From germline, CDR1 is GTSNPN and CDR2 SVGIG (reference sequence). Trimming pared 4 bases from V and 0 bases from J, leaving 7 bases between. CDR3 loop: CAWTDGSGANVLTF. The CDR3 DNA follows: TGTGCCTGGACCGACGGCTCTGGGGCCAACGTCCTGACTTTC. Full variable domain (missing parts from reference TRBV30 and TRBJ2-6): SQTIHQWPATLVQPVGSPLSLECTVEGTSNPNLYWYRQAAGRGLQLLFYSVGIGQISSEVPQNLSASRPQDRQFILSSKKLLLSDSGFYLCAWTDGSGANVLTFGAGSRLTVL.

This clonotype was seen more than once but under ten times. The rearrangement uses TRBV13 and TRBJ2-2; 12 bases match TRBD2. The CDR3 loop spans 16 amino acids. CDR1 PRHDT and CDR2 FYEKMQ come from the germline V gene (reference sequence). With 3 bases clipped from V and 5 bases from J, the junction kept 4 bases outside the gene matches. The CDR3 sequence is CASSFRLAGVTGELFF. CDR3 nucleotides: TGTGCCAGCAGCTTCCGACTAGCGGGAGTTACCGGGGAGCTGTTTTTT.

On this clonotype: A much larger clone lies one base from this, so it may be a read error. The CDR3 loop reads CASRGRAGLANQPRHF. The CDR3 DNA reads TGTGCCAGCAGGGGGAGGGCCGGACTAGCAAATCAGCCCCGGCATTTT. This chain connects TRBV2 to TRBJ1-5; D is unclear. The CDR3 runs to 16 residues. Germline V gene lookup returns CDR1 SNHLY and CDR2 FYNNEI.

The chain links TRBV3-1 to TRBJ2-5; TRBD2 aligns across 10 bases. The CDR3 spans 15 residues. Looked up from germline, CDR1 is LGHDT and CDR2 is YNNKEL (reference sequence). V dropped 1 base and J dropped 6; count of bases not matched to a gene: 5. Here the CDR3 DNA reads TGTGCCAGCAGCCAAGGGCTAGCGGGAGTGCAGACCCAGTACTTC. Its protein is CASSQGLAGVQTQYF.

In its sample, this clonotype was seen many times. The V call is TRBV2, the J call TRBJ1-1; maybe TRBD1 (5 bases). The CDR3 sequence is 15 residues long. CDR1 and CDR2 (germline): SNHLY, FYNNEI. V was shortened by 4 bases and J by 3 bases, with 15 bases between the two germline ends. The CDR3 DNA sequence: TGTGCCAGCAGTGTAGGCCAGGGACTAGACACTGAAGCTTTCTTT. Amino acids: CASSVGQGLDTEAFF.

This clonotype was seen a single time. The chain has TRBV9 and TRBJ2-7, with 13 bases identical to TRBD2. Trimming cost V 0 bases and J 2 bases; bases outside gene matches: 2. The CDR3 length is 16 residues. The V gene's germline CDR1 is SGDLS and CDR2 YYNGEE. The CDR3 nucleotides are TGTGCCAGCAGCGTAGGACTAGCGGGAGGTACCTACGAGCAGTACTTC. Translated: CASSVGLAGGTYEQYF.

Many counts were recorded for this clonotype. The genes are TRBV27 and TRBJ2-5, with 12 bases matching TRBD2. V was clipped by 4 bases and J by 3 bases; unmatched bases: 3. Germline V gives CDR1 MNHEY, CDR2 SMNVEV (reference sequence). The CDR3 is 15 amino acids. CDR3 in amino acids: CASSSRLAGEETQYF. The CDR3, as DNA: TGTGCCAGCAGTTCAAGACTAGCGGGAGAAGAGACCCAGTACTTC.

Ten or more counts support this clonotype. The chain combines TRBV11-2 with TRBJ2-2; TRBD2 matches 14 bases. V was clipped by 3 bases and J by 6 bases; unmatched bases: 6. In germline, CDR1 is SGHAT, CDR2 FQNNGV. This CDR3 has 17 amino acids. The CDR3 reads CASSLHGLAGGSGELFF. The CDR3 DNA follows: TGTGCCAGCAGCTTGCACGGACTAGCGGGAGGATCCGGGGAGCTGTTTTTT. The full variable domain, its missing parts supplied by reference TRBV11-2 and TRBJ2-2, is EAGVAQSPRYKIIEKRQSVAFWCNPISGHATLYWYQQILGQGPKLLIQFQNNGVVDDSQLPKDRFSAERLKGVDSTLKIQPAKLEDSAVYLCASSLHGLAGGSGELFFGEGSRLTVL.

The rearrangement uses TRBV19 and TRBJ2-2, with D unresolved. The ends were cut back, 2 bases at V and 3 bases at J, with 13 bases in the middle. The CDR3 sequence is 16 residues long. Germline CDR1 is LNHDA and CDR2 is SQIVND (reference sequence). Here the CDR3 reads CASSIRLVRDTGELFF. The CDR3 DNA reads as TGTGCCAGTAGTATAAGGCTAGTACGGGACACCGGGGAGCTGTTTTTT.

This clonotype was seen ten or more times. The chain carries TRBV6-1 and TRBJ1-5; 7 bases match TRBD1. Per germline, CDR1 MNHNS and CDR2 SASEGT. Trimming removed 8 bases from V and 3 bases from J; junction bases left unmatched: 1. The CDR3 is 12 amino acids. For the CDR3, the DNA is TGTGCCAGCGGGACAGACAATCAGCCCCAGCATTTT. Protein sequence: CASGTDNQPQHF.

This clonotype has ten or more counts. The CDR3 region is CASSADRVNSPLHF. The CDR3 nucleotides read TGTGCCAGCAGCGCCGACAGGGTTAATTCACCCCTCCACTTT. J is TRBJ1-6 and V is TRBV9; 7 nucleotides line up with TRBD1. This CDR3 contains 14 residues. The ends lost 3 bases at V and 6 bases at J; junction bases unmatched: 3. CDR1 and CDR2 (germline): SGDLS, YYNGEE.

This clonotype was counted only a few times. The V call is TRBV6-5, the J call TRBJ1-3, with D tentatively TRBD1 (6 bases). V was shortened by 2 bases and J by 11 bases, with 19 bases between the two germline ends. The CDR3 loop spans 15 amino acids. From germline, CDR1 is MNHEY and CDR2 SVGAGI. CDR3 sequence (DNA): TGTGCCAGCAGTTACGGGGCGGGGGGCCGTTCGGCCATATATTTT. It encodes CASSYGAGGRSAIYF.

This clonotype was picked up many times. This chain links TRBV27 with TRBJ2-7; the D is unclear. V lost 0 bases, J lost 4 bases, and 10 bases lay in between. The CDR3 contains 14 residues. CDR1 and CDR2 (germline): MNHEY, SMNVEV (reference sequence). The CDR3 DNA is TGTGCCAGCAGTTTATCGGGTGAGGTATACGAGCAGTACTTC. Its translation is CASSLSGEVYEQYF.